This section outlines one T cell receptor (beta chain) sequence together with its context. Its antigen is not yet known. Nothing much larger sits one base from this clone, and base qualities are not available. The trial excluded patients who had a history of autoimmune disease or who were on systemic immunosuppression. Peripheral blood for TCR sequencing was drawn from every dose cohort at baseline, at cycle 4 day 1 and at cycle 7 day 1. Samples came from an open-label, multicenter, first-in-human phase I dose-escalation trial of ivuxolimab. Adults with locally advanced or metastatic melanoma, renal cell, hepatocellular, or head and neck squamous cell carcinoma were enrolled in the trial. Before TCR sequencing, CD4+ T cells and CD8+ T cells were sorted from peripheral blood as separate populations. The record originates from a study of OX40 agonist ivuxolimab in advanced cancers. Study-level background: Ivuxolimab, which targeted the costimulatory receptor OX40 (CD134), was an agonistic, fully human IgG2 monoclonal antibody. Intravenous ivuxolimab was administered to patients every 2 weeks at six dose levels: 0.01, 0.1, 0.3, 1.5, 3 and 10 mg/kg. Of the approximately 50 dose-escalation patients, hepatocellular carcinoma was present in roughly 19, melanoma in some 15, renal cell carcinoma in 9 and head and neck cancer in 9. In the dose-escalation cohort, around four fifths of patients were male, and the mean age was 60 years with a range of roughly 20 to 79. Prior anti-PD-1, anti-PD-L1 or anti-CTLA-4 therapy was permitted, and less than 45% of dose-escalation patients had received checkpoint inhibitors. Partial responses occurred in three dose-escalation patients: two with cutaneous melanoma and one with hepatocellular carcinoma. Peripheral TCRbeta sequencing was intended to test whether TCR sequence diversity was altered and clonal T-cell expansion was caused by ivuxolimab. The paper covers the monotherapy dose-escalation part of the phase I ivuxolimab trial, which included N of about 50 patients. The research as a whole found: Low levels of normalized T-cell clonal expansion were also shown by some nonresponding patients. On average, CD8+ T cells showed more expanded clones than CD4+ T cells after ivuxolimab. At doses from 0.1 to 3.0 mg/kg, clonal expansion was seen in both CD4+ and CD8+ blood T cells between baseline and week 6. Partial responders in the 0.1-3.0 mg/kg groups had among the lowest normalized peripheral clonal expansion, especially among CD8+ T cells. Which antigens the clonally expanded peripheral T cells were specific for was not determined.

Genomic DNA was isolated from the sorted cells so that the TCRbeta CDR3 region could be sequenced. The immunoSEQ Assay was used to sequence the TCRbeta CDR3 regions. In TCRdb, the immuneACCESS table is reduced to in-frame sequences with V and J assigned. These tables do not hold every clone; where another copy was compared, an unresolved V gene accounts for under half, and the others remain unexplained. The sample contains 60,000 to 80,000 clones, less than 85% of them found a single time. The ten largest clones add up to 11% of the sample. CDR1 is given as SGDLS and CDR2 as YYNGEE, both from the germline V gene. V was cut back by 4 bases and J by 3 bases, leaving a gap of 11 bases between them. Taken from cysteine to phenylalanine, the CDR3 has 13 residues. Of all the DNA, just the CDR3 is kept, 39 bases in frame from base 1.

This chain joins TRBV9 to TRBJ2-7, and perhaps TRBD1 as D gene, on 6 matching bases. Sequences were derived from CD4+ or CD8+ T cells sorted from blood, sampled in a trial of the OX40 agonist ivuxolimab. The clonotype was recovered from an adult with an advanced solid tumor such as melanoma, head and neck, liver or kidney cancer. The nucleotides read TGTGCCAGCAGCTCGCAAGGGGGCTACGAGCAGTACTTC. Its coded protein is CASSSQGGYEQYF.